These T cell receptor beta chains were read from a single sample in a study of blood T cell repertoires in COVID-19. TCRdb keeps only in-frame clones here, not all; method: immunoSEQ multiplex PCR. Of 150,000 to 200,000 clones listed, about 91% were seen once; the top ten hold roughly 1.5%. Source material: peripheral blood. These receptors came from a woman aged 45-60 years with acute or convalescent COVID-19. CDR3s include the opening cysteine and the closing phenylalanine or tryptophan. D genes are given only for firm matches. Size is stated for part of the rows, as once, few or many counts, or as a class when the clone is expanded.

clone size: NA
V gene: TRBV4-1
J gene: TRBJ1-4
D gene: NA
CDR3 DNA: TGCGCCAGCAGCCAAGATCCGACAGGAGGTAATGAAAAACTGTTTTTT
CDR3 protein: CASSQDPTGGNEKLFF

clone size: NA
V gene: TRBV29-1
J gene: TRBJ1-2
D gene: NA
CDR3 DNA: TGCAGCGTAACGCAGTCCGCAGGGGGCTACACCTTC
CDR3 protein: CSVTQSAGGYTF

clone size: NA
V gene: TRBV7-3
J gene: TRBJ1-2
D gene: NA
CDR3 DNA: TGTGCCAGCAGCTCAAACGGGGGAGATGGCTACACCTTC
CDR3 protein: CASSSNGGDGYTF

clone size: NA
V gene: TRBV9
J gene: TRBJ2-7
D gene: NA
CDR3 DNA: TGTGCCAGCGGTAGGGGGGAGGGACCCTACGAGCAGTACTTC
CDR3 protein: CASGRGEGPYEQYF

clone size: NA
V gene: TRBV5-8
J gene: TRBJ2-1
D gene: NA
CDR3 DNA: TGTGCCAGCAGCAGAGGGGGTAGCTCCTACAATGAGCAGTTCTTC
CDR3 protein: CASSRGGSSYNEQFF

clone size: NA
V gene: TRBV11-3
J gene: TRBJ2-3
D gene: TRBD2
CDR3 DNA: TGTGCCAGCAGCCCAACGATGGGAGCGGGGGGCCGAGATAGCACAGATACGCAGTATTTT
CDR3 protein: CASSPTMGAGGRDSTDTQYF

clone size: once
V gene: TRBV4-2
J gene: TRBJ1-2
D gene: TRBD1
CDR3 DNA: TGTGCCAGCAGCCACCCCCTAGGACAGGGCGCAGGTGGCTACACCTTC
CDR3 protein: CASSHPLGQGAGGYTF

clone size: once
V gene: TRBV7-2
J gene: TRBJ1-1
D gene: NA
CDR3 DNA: TGTGCCAGCAGCTTAGGGCGGCGGGCTTTCTTT
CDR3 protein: CASSLGRRAFF

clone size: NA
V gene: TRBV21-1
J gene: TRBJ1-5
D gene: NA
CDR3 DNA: TGTGCCAGCAGCATAAATCAGCCCCAGCATTTT
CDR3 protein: CASSINQPQHF

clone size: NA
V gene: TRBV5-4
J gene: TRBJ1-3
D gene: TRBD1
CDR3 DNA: TGTGCCAGCAGCTCATTAGACAGGGGAGGAAACACCATATATTTT
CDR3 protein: CASSSLDRGGNTIYF

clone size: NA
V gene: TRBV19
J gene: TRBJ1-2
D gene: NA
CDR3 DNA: TGTGCCAGTAGTACCGGGAGCGTCTATGGCTACACCTTC
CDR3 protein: CASSTGSVYGYTF

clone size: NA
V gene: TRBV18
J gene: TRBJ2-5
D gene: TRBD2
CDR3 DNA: TGTGCCAGCTCACCAATGGACGCGGGAGGCCAAGAGACCCAGTACTTC
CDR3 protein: CASSPMDAGGQETQYF

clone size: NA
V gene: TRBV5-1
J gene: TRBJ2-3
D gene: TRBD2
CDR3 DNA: TGCGCCAGCAGGCCACGGGGGGGTAGCACAGATACGCAGTATTTT
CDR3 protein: CASRPRGGSTDTQYF

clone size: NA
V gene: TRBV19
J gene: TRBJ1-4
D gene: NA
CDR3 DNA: TGTGCCAGTAGTCCCTCTTATACAGTTGGTAATGAAAAACTGTTTTTT
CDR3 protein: CASSPSYTVGNEKLFF

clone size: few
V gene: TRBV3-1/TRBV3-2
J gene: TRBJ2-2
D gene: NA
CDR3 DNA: TGTGCCAGCAGCCAAGCAGGCCCTCAAGCCGGCGGGGAGCTGTTTTTT
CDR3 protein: CASSQAGPQAGGELFF

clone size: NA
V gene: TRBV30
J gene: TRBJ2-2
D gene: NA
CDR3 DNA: TGTGCCTGGAGACCTCGGCCCGTGGTTAGCGTAAACACCGGGGAGCTGTTTTTT
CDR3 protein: CAWRPRPVVSVNTGELFF

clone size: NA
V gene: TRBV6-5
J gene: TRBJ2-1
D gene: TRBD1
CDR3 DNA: TGTGCCAGCAGTTACCTGGACAGGGGGAACAATGAGCAGTTCTTC
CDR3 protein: CASSYLDRGNNEQFF

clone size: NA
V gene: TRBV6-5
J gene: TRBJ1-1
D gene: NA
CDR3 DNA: TGTGCCAGCAGTTCATCGACAGTTCCGAATGAAGCTTTCTTT
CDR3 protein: CASSSSTVPNEAFF

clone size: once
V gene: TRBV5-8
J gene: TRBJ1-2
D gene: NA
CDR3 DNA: TGTGCCAGCAGCTGGGGGGAGGAAAACTATGGCTACACCTTC
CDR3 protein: CASSWGEENYGYTF

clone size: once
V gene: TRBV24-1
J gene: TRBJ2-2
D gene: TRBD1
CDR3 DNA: TGTGCCACCAGTGGGGTGGGGACAGGGGGAAAGGCCGGGGAGCTGTTTTTT
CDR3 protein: CATSGVGTGGKAGELFF

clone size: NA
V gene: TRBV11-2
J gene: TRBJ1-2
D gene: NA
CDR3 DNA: TGTGCCAGCAGCTTGCCCCGGGACTATGGCTACACCTTC
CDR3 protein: CASSLPRDYGYTF

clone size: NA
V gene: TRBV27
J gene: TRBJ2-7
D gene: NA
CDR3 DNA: TGTGCCAGCAGTTTGTGGAGCTCCTACGAGCAGTACTTC
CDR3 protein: CASSLWSSYEQYF

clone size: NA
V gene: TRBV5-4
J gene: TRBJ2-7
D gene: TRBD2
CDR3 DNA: TGTGCCAGCAGCAAGGGACTAACCTACGAGCAGTACTTC
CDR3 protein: CASSKGLTYEQYF

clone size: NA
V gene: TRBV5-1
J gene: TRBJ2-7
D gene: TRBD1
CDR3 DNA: TGCGCCAGCAGCTTGGGACAGGGGGGTGCCTACGAGCAGTACTTC
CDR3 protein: CASSLGQGGAYEQYF

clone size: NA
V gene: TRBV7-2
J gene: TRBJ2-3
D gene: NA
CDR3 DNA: TGTGCCAGCCTCGCTTCGAGGTTGACAGATACGCAGTATTTT
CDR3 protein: CASLASRLTDTQYF

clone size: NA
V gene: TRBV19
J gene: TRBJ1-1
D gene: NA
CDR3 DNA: TGTGCCAGTAGGAACAGGGTTGGAACTGAAGCTTTCTTT
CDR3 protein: CASRNRVGTEAFF

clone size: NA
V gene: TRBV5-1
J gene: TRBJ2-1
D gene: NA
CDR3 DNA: TGCGCCAGCAGCCTCCCGGGGGCCTACAATGAGCAGTTCTTC
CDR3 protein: CASSLPGAYNEQFF

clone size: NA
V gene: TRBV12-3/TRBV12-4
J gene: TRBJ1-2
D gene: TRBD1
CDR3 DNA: TGTGCCAGCATCCGGACAGGGGACTATGGCTACACCTTC
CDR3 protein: CASIRTGDYGYTF

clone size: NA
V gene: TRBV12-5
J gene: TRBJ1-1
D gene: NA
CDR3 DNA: TGTGCTAGTGGTTTGACAGGTCGGAGTGAAGCTTTCTTT
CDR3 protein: CASGLTGRSEAFF

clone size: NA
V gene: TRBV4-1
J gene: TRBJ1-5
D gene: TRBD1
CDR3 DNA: TGCGCCAGCAGCCAAGCGGGACAGGCATATCAGCCCCAGCATTTT
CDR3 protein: CASSQAGQAYQPQHF

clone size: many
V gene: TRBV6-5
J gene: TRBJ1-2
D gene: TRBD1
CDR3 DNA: TGTGCCAGCAGTTACGACAGGGGGTTGGGTGGCTACACCTTC
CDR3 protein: CASSYDRGLGGYTF